Detailed here is one T cell receptor beta chain. Its antigen is as yet unknown. This may be a read error: a much more frequent sequence differs by one nucleotide. This sample was included in a study of post-analysis software for immune sequencing data. General observations from the study: The study found TRBV5-6, TRBV5-1 and TRBV20-1 among five or six TRBV segments more frequent in patients than controls.

The CDR3 runs 16 residues. Looked up from germline, CDR1 is SGHKS and CDR2 is YYEKEE (reference sequence). TCR beta cDNA libraries had unique molecular identifiers. MiXCR, applied by TCRdb to the PCR reads, yields one record per CDR3 protein. The top ten hold 1.5% of the sample, which has 170,000 or so distinct CDR3 sequences, around 28% seen once. This chain uses TRBV5-5 with TRBJ2-3; no firm D call. The sample consisted of blood. This clonotype originated in a girl aged 10 to 17 with multiple sclerosis. CDR3 protein: CVSSQENTYLTDTQYF. The CDR3 DNA follows: TGTGTCAGCAGCCAAGAGAACACCTACCTCACAGATACGCAGTATTTT.